The 30 T cell receptor beta chains below were found in one sample sequenced in a study of blood T cell repertoires in COVID-19. TCRdb's copy holds only in-frame clones and misses some; the assay was immunoSEQ multiplex PCR. Here the sample spans 200,000 to 300,000 clones, approximately 84% being singletons. The sequencing sample was made of peripheral blood. The receptors were sampled from a man aged 50-60 years with acute or convalescent COVID-19.

The J gene is TRBJ1-3, the V gene TRBV3-1 (or the pseudogene TRBV3-2), with a possible D match to TRBD1 (5 bases). V was clipped by 3 bases and J by 6 bases, with 18 bases between them. CDR1 and CDR2 (germline): LGHDT, YNNKEL (reference sequence). The CDR3 is 16 residues long. The CDR3 reads CASSQGGRRKLNTIYF. CDR3 DNA sequence: TGTGCCAGCAGCCAGGGGGGACGGAGGAAATTAAACACCATATATTTT.

CDR3 bases: TGTGCCAGCAGTTCGCTCCGGAGTACCACTGAAGCTTTCTTT. It codes for CASSSLRSTTEAFF. J is TRBJ1-1 and V is TRBV6-5; D not certain. The V gene lost 4 bases and the J gene lost 4 bases, with 13 bases spanning the gap. This CDR3 is 14 amino acids long. Germline CDR1 and CDR2: MNHEY and SVGAGI.

The rearrangement joins TRBV5-6 to TRBJ1-5; maybe TRBD1 (5 bases). The CDR3 is 16 amino acids. V was clipped by 4 bases and J by 0 bases, with 14 bases between them. CDR1 is SGHDT and CDR2 is YYEEEE in the germline V gene. The CDR3, as DNA: TGTGCCAGCAGCCGGCGGACATACAATAGCAATCAGCCCCAGCATTTT. Its translation is CASSRRTYNSNQPQHF.

The J gene is TRBJ1-1, the V gene TRBV7-9; D remains unclear. This CDR3 contains 10 residues. V was clipped by 1 base and J by 11 bases, with 5 bases between them. CDR1 SEHNR and CDR2 FQNEAQ come from the germline V gene (reference sequence). The CDR3, as DNA: TGTGCCAGCAGCTTAGGGAGGGCTTTCTTT. It specifies CASSLGRAFF.

The chain carries TRBV6-5 and TRBJ1-6; D uncertain. The CDR3 runs 13 residues. Germline V gene sequence: CDR1 MNHEY, CDR2 SVGAGI. Trimming stripped 7 bases from V and 7 bases from J, with 11 bases between. CDR3 amino acids: CASTNVRNSPLHF. The CDR3 nucleotides are TGTGCCAGCACCAACGTGAGGAATTCACCCCTCCACTTT.

CDR3 bases: TGTGCCAGTAGTATACCCATACAGGCCAGGCAGCCCCAGCATTTT. As protein: CASSIPIQARQPQHF. The chain employs TRBV19 and TRBJ1-5; maybe TRBD1 (5 bases). The CDR3 runs to 15 residues. Germline V CDR1 and CDR2: LNHDA, SQIVND (reference sequence). V lost 2 bases, J lost 7 bases, and 15 bases lay in between.

The J gene is TRBJ2-7, the V gene TRBV6-5, with 11 nucleotides matching TRBD2. The CDR3 is 14 amino acids. V trimming: 10 bases; J trimming: 1 base; junction bases outside the gene matches: 6. CDR1 and CDR2 from the germline V gene are MNHEY and SVGAGI. For the CDR3, the DNA is TGTGCCACCAACCTAGCGGGAGGATCCTACGAGCAGTACTTC. Translated: CATNLAGGSYEQYF.

This chain connects TRBV5-6 to TRBJ2-2, with unresolved D. Germline CDR1 reads SGHDT; CDR2 reads YYEEEE. V was clipped by 2 bases and J by 7 bases, with 9 bases between them. CDR3 length equals 13 residues. The CDR3 bases are TGTGCCAGCAGCTTAAACATTGACGGGGAGCTGTTTTTT. Amino acid sequence: CASSLNIDGELFF.

This chain connects TRBV14 to TRBJ2-7; D is undetermined. Trimming stripped 2 bases from V and 9 bases from J, with 8 bases between. Per germline, CDR1 SGHDN and CDR2 FVKESK. This CDR3 is 11 amino acids long. CDR3 residues: CASSQQRRQYF. The CDR3 nucleotides read TGTGCCAGCAGCCAACAGAGGCGGCAGTACTTC.

For the CDR3, the DNA is TGTGCCAGCAGCTTAGGTGGGAGCTCCTATAATTCACCCCTCCACTTT. Its protein product is CASSLGGSSYNSPLHF. This chain connects TRBV11-3 to TRBJ1-6; no clear D gene. In germline, CDR1 is SGHNT, CDR2 YENEEA. The CDR3 loop spans 16 amino acids. With 1 base removed from V and 0 bases from J, the gap between germline ends came to 7 bases.

This rearrangement joins TRBV4-2 to TRBJ1-1; TRBD1 aligns across 10 bases. The CDR3 contains 13 residues. V gave up 7 bases and J gave up 8 bases; unmatched junction bases: 7. CDR1 LGHNA and CDR2 YNFKEQ come from the germline V gene. CDR3 nucleotides: TGTGCCAGCAACCCGGGACAGGGGATAGAAGCTTTCTTT. Protein product: CASNPGQGIEAFF.

The chain has TRBV21-1 and TRBJ2-1; TRBD1 is the table's D call, not checked against the DNA. TRBV21-1 is reported as a pseudogene. The CDR3 totals 19 residues. CDR3 sequence: CASSKALGTGGKDSNEQFF. The CDR3 nucleotides read TGTGCCAGCAGCAAAGCCTTGGGGACAGGGGGAAAGGACAGCAATGAGCAGTTCTTC.

This clone was seen just once. The chain has TRBV6-6 and TRBJ2-7, with no clear D. The CDR3 length is 8 residues. V dropped 11 bases and J dropped 3 bases, with 2 bases sitting between them. Per the germline V gene, CDR1 is MNHNY and CDR2 is SVGAGI (reference sequence). The CDR3 spells CARYEQYF. CDR3 nucleotide sequence: TGTGCCCGCTACGAGCAGTACTTC.

The genes are TRBV10-3 and TRBJ2-5, with D perhaps TRBD2 (5 bases). Germline CDR1 and CDR2: ENHRY and SYGVKD. With 4 bases removed from V and 3 bases from J, the gap between germline ends came to 15 bases. There are 15 residues in the CDR3. The CDR3 coding sequence is TGTGCCATCAGTGTAGGAGCGGTTAACGAAGAGACCCAGTACTTC. It specifies CAISVGAVNEETQYF.

V usage is TRBV5-5 and J usage is TRBJ2-2; D uncertain. Germline V gene data show CDR1 as SGHKS and CDR2 as YYEKEE (reference sequence). This CDR3 spans 12 amino acids. V lost 4 bases to trimming and J lost 4 bases, with 5 bases between them. The CDR3 spells CASSPLTGELFF. The CDR3 DNA follows: TGTGCCAGCAGCCCTCTCACCGGGGAGCTGTTTTTT.

This clone has only one observation. The CDR3 region is CASSPRGQEISYEQYF. The CDR3 nucleotides are TGTGCCAGCAGCCCGAGGGGGCAGGAAATCTCCTACGAGCAGTACTTC. The chain combines TRBV7-2 with TRBJ2-7; TRBD1 matches at 7 bases. Germline loops: CDR1 SGHTA, CDR2 FQGNSA. The J segment lost 0 bases and the V segment lost 5 bases, leaving 10 bases of the junction unmatched. The CDR3 length is 16 residues.

This chain uses TRBV10-3 with TRBJ2-7, with TRBD1 as a possible D gene (6 bases). CDR1 ENHRY and CDR2 SYGVKD come from the germline V gene. The CDR3 covers 13 residues. With 0 bases removed from V and 5 bases from J, the gap between germline ends came to 8 bases. DNA for the CDR3: TGTGCCATCAGTGAGTCCGCAGGGGACGAGCAGTACTTC. Amino acids: CAISESAGDEQYF.

The V call is TRBV4-1, the J call TRBJ1-1; D gene uncertain. V lost 5 bases, J lost 0 bases, and 7 bases lay in between. Germline CDR1 and CDR2: MGHRA and YSYEKL. The CDR3 runs 13 residues. The CDR3 region is CASSRHMNTEAFF. As DNA, the CDR3 is TGCGCCAGCAGCAGACACATGAACACTGAAGCTTTCTTT.

The chain links TRBV5-1 to TRBJ2-7; TRBD1 might be the D (6 bases). Germline CDR1 reads SGHRS; CDR2 reads YFSETQ. V was cut by 0 bases and J by 4 bases, with 8 bases left in between. This CDR3 is built from 13 residues. This CDR3 reads CASSLEQGYEQYF. The CDR3 DNA reads TGCGCCAGCAGCTTGGAGCAGGGGTACGAGCAGTACTTC.

The genes are TRBV6-5 and TRBJ1-2; no reliable D call. Per germline, CDR1 MNHEY and CDR2 SVGAGI. This CDR3 has 12 amino acids. Trimming removed 1 base at V and 5 bases at J, with 5 bases between. The CDR3 nucleotides are TGTGCCAGCAGTTACTTTAATTATGGCTACACCTTC. This encodes CASSYFNYGYTF.

The chain recombines TRBV6-6 with TRBJ2-7; 7 bases map to TRBD2. The germline V gene has CDR1 MNHNY and CDR2 SVGAGI (reference sequence). J was trimmed by 3 bases and V by 0 bases; bases with no gene match: 2. The CDR3 length is 14 residues. CDR3 DNA: TGTGCCAGCAGTTACTCGGGACTAAACTACGAGCAGTACTTC. It specifies CASSYSGLNYEQYF.

The rearrangement uses TRBV6-5 and TRBJ2-7; a weak D match, TRBD1 (6 bases). The CDR3 sequence is 13 residues long. From germline, CDR1 is MNHEY and CDR2 SVGAGI. V lost 4 bases, J lost 5 bases, and 12 bases lay in between. This CDR3 reads CASSSRGIHEQYF. CDR3 DNA: TGTGCCAGCAGTTCCAGGGGAATCCACGAGCAGTACTTC.

The rearrangement uses TRBV28 and TRBJ1-2, with a tentative D call TRBD1 (5 bases). CDR1 is MDHEN, CDR2 SYDVKM, per germline. Trimming took off 6 bases at V and 4 bases at J, with 18 bases between the two ends. This CDR3 region has 15 residues. CDR3: CASSSTAAGLYGYTF. CDR3 coding DNA: TGTGCCAGCAGCTCAACGGCCGCAGGGCTCTATGGCTACACCTTC.

The gene calls are TRBV6-5 and TRBJ2-6; possible D gene TRBD1, 5 bases. Trimming took off 4 bases at V and 4 bases at J, with 11 bases between the two ends. Germline V lookup: CDR1 MNHEY, CDR2 SVGAGI. The CDR3 has 15 amino acids. The CDR3 here is CASSSGQGGANVLTF. CDR3 nucleotide sequence: TGTGCCAGCAGTTCAGGGCAGGGAGGGGCCAACGTCCTGACTTTC.

The chain is built from TRBV19 and TRBJ2-2; D perhaps matches TRBD2 (5 bases). The CDR3 has 14 residues. Trimming took off 6 bases at V and 1 base at J, with 9 bases between the two ends. Per germline, CDR1 LNHDA and CDR2 SQIVND (reference sequence). CDR3 sequence reads: CASRPGKNTGELFF. The CDR3 region has the DNA TGTGCCAGTAGGCCGGGGAAGAACACCGGGGAGCTGTTTTTT.

The rearrangement joins TRBV19 to TRBJ2-7; no firm D call. Germline V gene lookup returns CDR1 LNHDA and CDR2 SQIVND (reference sequence). The CDR3 covers 12 residues. Trimming stripped 6 bases from V and 6 bases from J, with 12 bases between. CDR3 in amino acids: CASRPQSGEQYF. In DNA form, the CDR3 reads TGTGCCAGTAGACCCCAGTCAGGCGAGCAGTACTTC.

The genes are TRBV12-3 or TRBV12-4 and TRBJ2-7, with D perhaps matching TRBD2 (6 bases). Trimming removed 3 bases at V and 3 bases at J, with 6 bases between. The CDR3 runs to 12 residues. The CDR3 bases are TGTGCCAGCAGTTTGGGACTCTACGAGCAGTACTTC. This translates into CASSLGLYEQYF.

The chain links TRBV27 to TRBJ2-7; TRBD1 is a possible D gene (6 bases). The CDR3 sequence is 14 residues long. Germline assignment: CDR1 MNHEY and CDR2 SMNVEV (reference sequence). Trimming removed 6 bases at V and 4 bases at J, with 16 bases between. The CDR3 protein is CASSLTGPLYEQYF. The DNA for the CDR3 is TGTGCCAGCAGCTTAACAGGGCCCTTATACGAGCAGTACTTC.

V gene TRBV7-9 combines with J gene TRBJ1-5; weak D call: TRBD1 (5 bases). CDR1 and CDR2 from the germline V gene are SEHNR and FQNEAQ (reference sequence). The V gene lost 1 base and the J gene lost 4 bases, with 17 bases spanning the gap. The CDR3 loop spans 17 amino acids. The CDR3 loop reads CASSLGAGYGANQPQHF. In nucleotides, the CDR3 is TGTGCCAGCAGCTTAGGAGCAGGGTATGGAGCTAATCAGCCCCAGCATTTT.

The chain couples TRBV6-5 to TRBJ1-3, with 7 bases lining up with TRBD1. CDR1 is MNHEY, CDR2 SVGAGI, per germline. V was pared by 8 bases and J by 0 bases, with 4 bases of the junction left unmatched. CDR3 size: 14 residues. The CDR3 loop is CASAGTASGNTIYF. CDR3 nucleotide sequence: TGTGCCAGCGCGGGGACAGCCTCTGGAAACACCATATATTTT.